This paragraph covers one T cell receptor (beta chain) sequence. Its antigen is as yet unknown. The sample is drawn from a study of T-cell reconstitution after alpha-beta-depleted transplantation in children. V was pared by 1 base and J by 5 bases, with 7 bases of the junction left unmatched. CDR3 length: 18 amino acids. Germline CDR1 is SGHTA and CDR2 is FQGTGA. For TCRbeta, the library was prepared with unique molecular identifiers. TCRdb redid the calling of the PCR reads with MiXCR, one entry per CDR3 protein. This sample has over 400,000 distinct CDR3 sequences, with 43% found just once. Study-level findings and limits: One year after transplant, T-cell counts and diversity came mostly from newly produced T cells. Reportedly, only several hundred clones from non-depleted graft cells drove alpha-beta T-cell counts at about two months. Surviving recipient cells, namely T cells and thymic progenitors, were the source of high day-60 TCRbeta diversity in some patients.

The sequencing here drew on PBMCs, taken before TCRalphabeta/CD19-depleted stem cell transplant. The rearrangement links TRBV7-3 to TRBJ2-1; 14 nucleotides match TRBD2. The clonotype originates from a girl aged 2 to 10 with aplastic anemia, due to receive a stem cell transplant. CDR3 protein: CASSLMTSGGAANNEQFF. In nucleotides, the CDR3 is TGTGCCAGCAGCTTAATGACTAGCGGGGGGGCCGCGAACAATGAGCAGTTCTTC. The variable domain in full, with the rest retrieved from reference TRBV7-3 and TRBJ2-1, is GAGVSQTPSNKVTEKGKYVELRCDPISGHTALYWYRQSLGQGPEFLIYFQGTGAADDSGLPNDRFFAVRPEGSVSTLKIQRTERGDSAVYLCASSLMTSGGAANNEQFFGPGTRLTVL.